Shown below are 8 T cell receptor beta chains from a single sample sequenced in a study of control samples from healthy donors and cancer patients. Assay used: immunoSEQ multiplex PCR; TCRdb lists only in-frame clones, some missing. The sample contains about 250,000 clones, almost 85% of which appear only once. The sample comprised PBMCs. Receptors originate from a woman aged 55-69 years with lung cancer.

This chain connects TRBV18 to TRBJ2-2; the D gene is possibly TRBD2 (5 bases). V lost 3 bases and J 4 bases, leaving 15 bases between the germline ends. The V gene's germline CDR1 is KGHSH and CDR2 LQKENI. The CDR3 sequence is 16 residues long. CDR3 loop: CASSPEGSEGTGELFF. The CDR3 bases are TGTGCCAGCTCACCCGAGGGTTCCGAGGGCACCGGGGAGCTGTTTTTT. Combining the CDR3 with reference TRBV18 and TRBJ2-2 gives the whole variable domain NAGVMQNPRHLVRRRGQEARLRCSPMKGHSHVYWYRQLPEEGLKFMVYLQKENIIDESGMPKERFSAEFPKEGPSILRIQQVVRGDSAAYFCASSPEGSEGTGELFFGEGSRLTVL.

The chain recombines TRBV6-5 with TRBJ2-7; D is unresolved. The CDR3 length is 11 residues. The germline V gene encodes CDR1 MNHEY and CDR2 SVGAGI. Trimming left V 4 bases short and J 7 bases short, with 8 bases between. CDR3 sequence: CASSSQGEQYF. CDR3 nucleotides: TGTGCCAGCAGTTCCCAAGGGGAGCAGTACTTC.

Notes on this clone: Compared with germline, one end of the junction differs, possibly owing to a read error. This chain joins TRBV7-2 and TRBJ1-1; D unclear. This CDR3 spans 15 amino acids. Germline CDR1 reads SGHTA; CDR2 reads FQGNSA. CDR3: CASSLVAVANAEAFF. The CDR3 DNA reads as TGTGCCAGCAGCCTCGTAGCGGTAGCGAACGCTGAAGCTTTCTTT.

The CDR3 DNA is TGTGCCAGCAGTTTTGCGGAGGCCACTGAAGCTTTCTTT. This sequence encodes CASSFAEATEAFF. This chain joins TRBV12-3 or TRBV12-4 and TRBJ1-1; D ambiguous. The CDR3 loop spans 13 amino acids. Trimming removed 3 bases from V and 4 bases from J, with 9 bases in between.

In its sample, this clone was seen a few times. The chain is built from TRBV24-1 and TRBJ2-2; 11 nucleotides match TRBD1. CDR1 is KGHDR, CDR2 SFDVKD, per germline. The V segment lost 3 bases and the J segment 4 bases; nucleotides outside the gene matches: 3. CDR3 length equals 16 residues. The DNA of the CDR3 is TGTGCCACCAGTGATGTTGGACAGGGGGCCACCGGGGAGCTGTTTTTT. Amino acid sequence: CATSDVGQGATGELFF.

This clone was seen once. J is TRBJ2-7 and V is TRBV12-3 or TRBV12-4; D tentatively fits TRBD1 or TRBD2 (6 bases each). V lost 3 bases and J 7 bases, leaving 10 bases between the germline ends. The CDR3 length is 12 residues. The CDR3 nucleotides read TGTGCCAGCAGTTTCGGGGGCGGAGAGCAGTACTTC. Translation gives CASSFGGGEQYF.

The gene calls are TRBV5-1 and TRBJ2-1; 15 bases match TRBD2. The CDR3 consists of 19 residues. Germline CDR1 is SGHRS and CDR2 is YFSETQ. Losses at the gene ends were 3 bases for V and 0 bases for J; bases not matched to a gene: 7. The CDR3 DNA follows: TGCGCCAGCAGCTCCGGACTAGCGGGGGGGTTGAGCTCCTACAATGAGCAGTTCTTC. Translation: CASSSGLAGGLSSYNEQFF.

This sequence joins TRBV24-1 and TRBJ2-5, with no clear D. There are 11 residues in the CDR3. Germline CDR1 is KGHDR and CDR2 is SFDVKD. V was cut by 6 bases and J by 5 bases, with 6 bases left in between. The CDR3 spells CATSLRETQYF. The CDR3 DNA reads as TGTGCCACCAGTTTGAGGGAGACCCAGTACTTC.